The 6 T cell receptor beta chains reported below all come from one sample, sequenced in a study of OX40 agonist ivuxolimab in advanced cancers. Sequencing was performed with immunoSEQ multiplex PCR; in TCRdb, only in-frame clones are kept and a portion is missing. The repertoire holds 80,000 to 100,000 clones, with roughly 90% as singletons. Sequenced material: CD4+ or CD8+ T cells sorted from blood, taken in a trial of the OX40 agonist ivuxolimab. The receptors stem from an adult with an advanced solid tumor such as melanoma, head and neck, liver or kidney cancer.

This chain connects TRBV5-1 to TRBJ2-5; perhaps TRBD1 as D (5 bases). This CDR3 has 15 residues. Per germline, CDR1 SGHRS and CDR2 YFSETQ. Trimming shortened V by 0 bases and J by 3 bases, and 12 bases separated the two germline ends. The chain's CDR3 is CASSLEDPREETQYF. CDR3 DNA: TGCGCCAGCAGCTTGGAGGACCCCAGGGAAGAGACCCAGTACTTC.

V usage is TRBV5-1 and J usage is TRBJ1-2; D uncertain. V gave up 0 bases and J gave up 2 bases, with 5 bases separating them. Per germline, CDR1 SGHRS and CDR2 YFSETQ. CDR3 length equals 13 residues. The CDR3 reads CASSLVENYGYTF. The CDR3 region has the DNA TGCGCCAGCAGCTTGGTGGAGAACTATGGCTACACCTTC.

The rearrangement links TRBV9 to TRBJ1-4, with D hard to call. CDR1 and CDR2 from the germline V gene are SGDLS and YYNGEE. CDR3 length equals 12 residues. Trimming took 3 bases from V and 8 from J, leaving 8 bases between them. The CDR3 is CASSGLGEKLFF. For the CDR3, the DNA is TGTGCCAGCAGCGGACTAGGGGAAAAACTGTTTTTT.

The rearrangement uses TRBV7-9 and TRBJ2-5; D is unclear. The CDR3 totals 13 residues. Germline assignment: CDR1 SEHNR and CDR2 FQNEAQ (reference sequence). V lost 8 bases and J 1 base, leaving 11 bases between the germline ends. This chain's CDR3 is CASRPGPQETQYF. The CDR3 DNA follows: TGTGCCAGCCGACCCGGGCCCCAAGAGACCCAGTACTTC.

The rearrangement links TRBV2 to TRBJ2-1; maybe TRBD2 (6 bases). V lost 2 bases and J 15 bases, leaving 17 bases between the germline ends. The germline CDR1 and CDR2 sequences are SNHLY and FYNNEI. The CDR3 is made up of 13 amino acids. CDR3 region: CASSETRGRSGFF. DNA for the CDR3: TGTGCCAGCAGTGAAACCCGAGGGAGGTCAGGGTTCTTC. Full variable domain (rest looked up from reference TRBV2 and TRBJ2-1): EPEVTQTPSHQVTQMGQEVILRCVPISNHLYFYWYRQILGQKVEFLVSFYNNEISEKSEIFDDQFSVERPDGSNFTLKIRSTKLEDSAMYFCASSETRGRSGFFGPGTRLTVL.

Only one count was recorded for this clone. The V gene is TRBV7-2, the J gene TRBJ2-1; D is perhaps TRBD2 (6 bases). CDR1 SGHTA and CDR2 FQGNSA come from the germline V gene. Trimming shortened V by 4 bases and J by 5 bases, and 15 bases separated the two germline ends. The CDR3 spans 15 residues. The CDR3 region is CASSSVAGINNEQFF. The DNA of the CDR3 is TGTGCCAGCAGCTCCGTCGCGGGGATAAACAATGAGCAGTTCTTC.